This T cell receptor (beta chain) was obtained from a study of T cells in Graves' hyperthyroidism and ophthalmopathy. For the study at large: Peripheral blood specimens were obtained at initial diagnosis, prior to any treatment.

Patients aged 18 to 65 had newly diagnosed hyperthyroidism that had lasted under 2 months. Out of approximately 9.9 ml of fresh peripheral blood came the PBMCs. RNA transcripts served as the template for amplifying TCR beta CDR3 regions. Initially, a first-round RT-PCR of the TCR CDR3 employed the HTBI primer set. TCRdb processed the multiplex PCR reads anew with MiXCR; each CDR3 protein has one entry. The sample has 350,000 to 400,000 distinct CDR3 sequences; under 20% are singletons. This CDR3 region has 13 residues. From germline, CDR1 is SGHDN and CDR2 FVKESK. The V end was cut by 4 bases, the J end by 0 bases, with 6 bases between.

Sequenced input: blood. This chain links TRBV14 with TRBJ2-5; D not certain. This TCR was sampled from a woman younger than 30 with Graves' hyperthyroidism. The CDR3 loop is CASSPYYQETQYF. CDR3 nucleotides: TGTGCCAGCAGCCCGTATTACCAAGAGACCCAGTACTTC.